The T cell receptor (beta chain) described here comes from a study of cytomegalovirus exposure and HLA in healthy donors. This CDR3 has 17 amino acids. Trimming at V came to 4 bases and at J to 4 bases, leaving 7 bases not matched to a gene. Germline CDR1 reads SGHDT; CDR2 reads YYEEEE. Every donor was a healthy person donating bone marrow. Regarding the study as a whole: Relative to equally common others, HLA-associated TCR beta chains showed greater clonal expansion in a later analysis. Available immune exposure information covered CMV serostatus only.

This clone has a single count. Its antigen is not identified. It was with 60 Vbeta and 13 Jbeta primers that the PCR ran. Study processing details: Later, roughly 86 million unique TCR beta chains were counted in an analysis, and some 11 million of them were shared. TCRdb keeps only in-frame clones here, not all; method: immunoSEQ multiplex PCR. The DNA gave D and trimming, while V, J and clone size come from that table. This sample has more than 110,000 clones; approximately 79% occur once, and the top ten carry approximately 8.8%. This sequence joins TRBV5-6 and TRBJ2-1, with TRBD2 identical over 14 bases. The clonotype was recovered from a woman aged 50 to 60 in good health and CMV-seropositive. The sequencing input was PBMCs. Here the CDR3 DNA reads TGTGCCAGCAGCCCGTGGACTAGCGGGGGGTCTTACAATGAGCAGTTCTTC. Protein: CASSPWTSGGSYNEQFF.